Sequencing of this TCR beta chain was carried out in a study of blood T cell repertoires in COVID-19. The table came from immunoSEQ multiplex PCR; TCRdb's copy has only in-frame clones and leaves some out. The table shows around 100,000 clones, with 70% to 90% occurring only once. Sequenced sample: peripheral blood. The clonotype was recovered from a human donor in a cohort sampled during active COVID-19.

CDR3 nucleotide sequence: TGTGCCAGTAGTATAGACCAAGGGACAGCGGTGGGGGCCAAAAACATTCAGTACTTC. Translating gives CASSIDQGTAVGAKNIQYF. The chain uses TRBV19 and TRBJ2-4, with 7 bases aligning to TRBD1. J was trimmed by 1 base and V by 0 bases; bases with no gene match: 12. The CDR3 has 19 amino acids. Per the germline V gene, CDR1 is LNHDA and CDR2 is SQIVND (reference sequence).